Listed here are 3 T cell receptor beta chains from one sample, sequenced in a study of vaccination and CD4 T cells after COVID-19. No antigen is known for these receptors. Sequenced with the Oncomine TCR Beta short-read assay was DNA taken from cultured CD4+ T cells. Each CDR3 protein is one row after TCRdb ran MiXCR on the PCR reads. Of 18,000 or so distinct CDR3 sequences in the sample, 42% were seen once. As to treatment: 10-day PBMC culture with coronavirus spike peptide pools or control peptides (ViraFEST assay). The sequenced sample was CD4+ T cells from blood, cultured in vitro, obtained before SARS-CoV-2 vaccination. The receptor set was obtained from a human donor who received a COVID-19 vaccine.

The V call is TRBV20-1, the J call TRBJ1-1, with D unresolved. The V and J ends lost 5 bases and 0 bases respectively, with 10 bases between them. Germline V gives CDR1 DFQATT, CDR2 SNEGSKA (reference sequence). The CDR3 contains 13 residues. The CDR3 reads CSAERELNTEAFF. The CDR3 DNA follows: TGCAGTGCTGAGAGAGAACTGAACACTGAAGCTTTCTTT.

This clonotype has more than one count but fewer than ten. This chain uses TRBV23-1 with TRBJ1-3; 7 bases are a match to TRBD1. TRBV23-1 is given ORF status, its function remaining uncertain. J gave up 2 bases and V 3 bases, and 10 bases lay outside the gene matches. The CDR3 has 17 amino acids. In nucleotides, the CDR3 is TGCGCCAGCAGTCAGCGTATTTGGCAGGGGGCTGGAAACACCATATATTTT. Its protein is CASSQRIWQGAGNTIYF.

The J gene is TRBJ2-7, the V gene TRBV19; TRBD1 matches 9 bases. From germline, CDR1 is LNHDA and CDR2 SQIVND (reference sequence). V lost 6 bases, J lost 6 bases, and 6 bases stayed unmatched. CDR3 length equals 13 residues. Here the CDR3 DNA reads TGTGCCAGTAGCCGGGACAGGGTCTCCGAGCAGTACTTC. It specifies CASSRDRVSEQYF.